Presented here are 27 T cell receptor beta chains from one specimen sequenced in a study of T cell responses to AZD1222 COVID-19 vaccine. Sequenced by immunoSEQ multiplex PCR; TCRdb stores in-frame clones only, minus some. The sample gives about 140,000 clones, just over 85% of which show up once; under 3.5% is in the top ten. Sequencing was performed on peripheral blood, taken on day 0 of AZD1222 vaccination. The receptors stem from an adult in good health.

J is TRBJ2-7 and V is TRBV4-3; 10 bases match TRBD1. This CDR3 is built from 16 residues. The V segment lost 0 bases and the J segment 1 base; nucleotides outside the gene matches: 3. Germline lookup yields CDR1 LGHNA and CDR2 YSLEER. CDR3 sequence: CASSQEWTGGSYEQYF. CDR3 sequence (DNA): TGCGCCAGCAGCCAAGAGTGGACAGGGGGATCCTACGAGCAGTACTTC.

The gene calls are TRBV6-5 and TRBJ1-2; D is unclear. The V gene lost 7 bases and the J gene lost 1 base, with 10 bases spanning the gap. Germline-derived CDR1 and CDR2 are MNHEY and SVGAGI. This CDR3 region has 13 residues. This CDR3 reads CASMGRVNYGYTF. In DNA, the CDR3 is TGTGCCAGCATGGGGAGGGTTAACTATGGCTACACCTTC.

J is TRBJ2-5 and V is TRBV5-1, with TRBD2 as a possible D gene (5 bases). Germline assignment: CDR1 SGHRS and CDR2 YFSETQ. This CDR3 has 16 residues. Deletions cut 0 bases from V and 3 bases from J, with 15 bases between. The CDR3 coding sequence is TGCGCCAGCAGCTTGGGTATGCTCCTCGGGGAAGAGACCCAGTACTTC. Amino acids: CASSLGMLLGEETQYF.

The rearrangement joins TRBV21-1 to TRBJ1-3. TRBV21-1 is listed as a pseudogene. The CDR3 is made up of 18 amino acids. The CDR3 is CASSKGRRDAESGNTIYF. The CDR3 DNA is TGTGCCAGCAGCAAAGGCCGTCGGGACGCGGAATCAGGAAACACCATATATTTT.

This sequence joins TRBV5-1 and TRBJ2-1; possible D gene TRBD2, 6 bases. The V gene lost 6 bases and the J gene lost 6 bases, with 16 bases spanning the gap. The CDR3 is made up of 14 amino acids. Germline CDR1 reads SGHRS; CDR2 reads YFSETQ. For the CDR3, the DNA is TGCGCCAGCACCCCAAGGGAGGTTTTCAATGAGCAGTTCTTC. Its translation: CASTPREVFNEQFF.

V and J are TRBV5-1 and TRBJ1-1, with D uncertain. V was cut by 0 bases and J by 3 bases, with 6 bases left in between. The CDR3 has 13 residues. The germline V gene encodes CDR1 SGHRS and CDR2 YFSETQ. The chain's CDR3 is CASSLVPDTEAFF. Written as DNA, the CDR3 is TGCGCCAGCAGCTTGGTTCCGGACACTGAAGCTTTCTTT.

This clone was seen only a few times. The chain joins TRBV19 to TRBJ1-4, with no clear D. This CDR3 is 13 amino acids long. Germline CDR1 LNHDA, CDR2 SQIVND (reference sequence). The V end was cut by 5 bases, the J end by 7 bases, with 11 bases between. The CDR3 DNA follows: TGTGCCAGTAGTTTTCTCAATAGTGAAAAACTGTTTTTT. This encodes CASSFLNSEKLFF.

In DNA form, the CDR3 reads TGTGCCAGCAGCATTCCGGGACAGGGTGGAGGCTACACCTTC. This encodes CASSIPGQGGGYTF. The chain employs TRBV5-6 and TRBJ1-2, with 9 bases identical to TRBD1. There are 14 residues in the CDR3. The trim removed 4 bases at V and 8 bases at J, leaving 9 bases unmatched. Germline CDR1 reads SGHDT; CDR2 reads YYEEEE.

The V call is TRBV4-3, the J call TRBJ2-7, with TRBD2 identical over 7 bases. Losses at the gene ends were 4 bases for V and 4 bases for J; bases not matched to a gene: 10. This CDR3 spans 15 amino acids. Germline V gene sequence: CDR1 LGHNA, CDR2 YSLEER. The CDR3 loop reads CASSPRASGNYEQYF. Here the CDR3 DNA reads TGCGCCAGCAGCCCCCGTGCTAGCGGAAATTACGAGCAGTACTTC.

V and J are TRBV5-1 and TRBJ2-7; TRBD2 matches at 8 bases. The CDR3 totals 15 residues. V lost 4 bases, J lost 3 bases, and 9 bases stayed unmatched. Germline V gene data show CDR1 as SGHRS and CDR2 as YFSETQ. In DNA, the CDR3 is TGCGCCAGCAGCCCCCGGACTAGCCACGGCTACGAGCAGTACTTC. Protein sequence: CASSPRTSHGYEQYF.

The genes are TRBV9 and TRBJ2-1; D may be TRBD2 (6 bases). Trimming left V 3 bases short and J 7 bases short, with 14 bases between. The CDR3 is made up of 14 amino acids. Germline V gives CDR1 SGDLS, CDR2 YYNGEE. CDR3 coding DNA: TGTGCCAGCAGCGGCGCGGGCCGGGGGAATGAGCAGTTCTTC. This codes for CASSGAGRGNEQFF.

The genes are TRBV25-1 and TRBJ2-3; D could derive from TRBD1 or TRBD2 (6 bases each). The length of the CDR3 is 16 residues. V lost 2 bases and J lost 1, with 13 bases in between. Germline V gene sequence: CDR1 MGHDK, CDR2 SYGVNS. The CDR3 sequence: CASSEGGGIGTDTQYF. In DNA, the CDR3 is TGTGCCAGCAGTGAAGGGGGCGGGATAGGCACAGATACGCAGTATTTT.

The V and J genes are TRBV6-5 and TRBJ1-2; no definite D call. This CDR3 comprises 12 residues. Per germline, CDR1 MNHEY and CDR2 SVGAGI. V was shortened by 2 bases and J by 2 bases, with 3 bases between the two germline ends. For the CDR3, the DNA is TGTGCCAGCAGTTACGAGAACTATGGCTACACCTTC. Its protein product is CASSYENYGYTF.

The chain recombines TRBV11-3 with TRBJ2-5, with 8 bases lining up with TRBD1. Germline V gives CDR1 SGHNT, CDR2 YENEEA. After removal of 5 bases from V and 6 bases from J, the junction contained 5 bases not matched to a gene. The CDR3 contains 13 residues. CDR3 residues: CASSPTGVKTQYF. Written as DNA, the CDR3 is TGTGCCAGCAGCCCGACAGGGGTAAAGACCCAGTACTTC.

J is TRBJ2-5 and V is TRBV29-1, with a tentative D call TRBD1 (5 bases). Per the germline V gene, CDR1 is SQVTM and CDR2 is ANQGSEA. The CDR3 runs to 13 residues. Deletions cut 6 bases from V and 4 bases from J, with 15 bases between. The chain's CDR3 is CSVPLRGTETQYF. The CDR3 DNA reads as TGCAGCGTCCCCTTAAGGGGAACAGAGACCCAGTACTTC.

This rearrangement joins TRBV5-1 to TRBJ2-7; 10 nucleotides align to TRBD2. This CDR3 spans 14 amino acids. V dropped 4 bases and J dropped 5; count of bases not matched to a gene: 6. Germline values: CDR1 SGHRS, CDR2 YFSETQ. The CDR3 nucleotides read TGCGCCAGCAGCGAGCGGGAGGGCCTCGACGAGCAGTACTTC. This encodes CASSEREGLDEQYF.

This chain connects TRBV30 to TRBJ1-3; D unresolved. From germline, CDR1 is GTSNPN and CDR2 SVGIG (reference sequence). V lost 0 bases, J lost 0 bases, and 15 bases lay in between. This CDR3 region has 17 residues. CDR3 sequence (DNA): TGTGCCTGGAGTGTAATCGGGGTCGAGAGCTCTGGAAACACCATATATTTT. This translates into CAWSVIGVESSGNTIYF.

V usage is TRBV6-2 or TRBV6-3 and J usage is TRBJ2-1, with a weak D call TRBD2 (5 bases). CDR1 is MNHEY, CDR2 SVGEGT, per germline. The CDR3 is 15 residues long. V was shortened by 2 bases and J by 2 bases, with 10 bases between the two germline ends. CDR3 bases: TGTGCCAGCAGTTACGGGCTAGCCGCCTACAATGAGCAGTTCTTC. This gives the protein CASSYGLAAYNEQFF.

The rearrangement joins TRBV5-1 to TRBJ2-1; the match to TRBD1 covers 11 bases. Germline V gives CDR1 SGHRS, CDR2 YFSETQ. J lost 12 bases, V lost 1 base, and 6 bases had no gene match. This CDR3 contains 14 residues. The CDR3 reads CASSLRGQGVAQFF. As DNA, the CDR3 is TGCGCCAGCAGCTTGAGGGGACAGGGGGTTGCGCAGTTCTTC.

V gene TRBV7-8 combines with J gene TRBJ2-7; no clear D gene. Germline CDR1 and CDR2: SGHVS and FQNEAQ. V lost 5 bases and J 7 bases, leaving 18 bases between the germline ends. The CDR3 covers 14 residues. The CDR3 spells CASSPRGRFWEQYF. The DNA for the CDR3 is TGTGCCAGCAGCCCCCGTGGCCGCTTTTGGGAGCAGTACTTC.

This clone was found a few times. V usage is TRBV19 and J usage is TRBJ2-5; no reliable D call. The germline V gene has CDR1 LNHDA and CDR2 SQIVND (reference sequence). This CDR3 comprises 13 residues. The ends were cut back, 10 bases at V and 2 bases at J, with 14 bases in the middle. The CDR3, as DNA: TGTGCCATTTCCCTGTCCTTGCAAGAGACCCAGTACTTC. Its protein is CAISLSLQETQYF.

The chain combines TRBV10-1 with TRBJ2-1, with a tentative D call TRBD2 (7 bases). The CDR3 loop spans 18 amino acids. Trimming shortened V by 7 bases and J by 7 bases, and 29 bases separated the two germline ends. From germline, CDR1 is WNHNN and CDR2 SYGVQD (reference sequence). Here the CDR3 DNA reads TGCGCCAGCACAACTTGGGGGGGCCCGATCCGGTACTGGAATGAGCAGTTCTTC. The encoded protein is CASTTWGGPIRYWNEQFF.

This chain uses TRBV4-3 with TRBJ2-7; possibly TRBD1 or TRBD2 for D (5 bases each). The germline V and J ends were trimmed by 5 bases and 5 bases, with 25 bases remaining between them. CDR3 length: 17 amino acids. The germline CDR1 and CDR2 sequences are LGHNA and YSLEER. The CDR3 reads CASSFVSRDAYVHEQYF. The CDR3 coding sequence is TGCGCCAGCAGCTTTGTAAGTAGGGACGCTTACGTCCACGAGCAGTACTTC.

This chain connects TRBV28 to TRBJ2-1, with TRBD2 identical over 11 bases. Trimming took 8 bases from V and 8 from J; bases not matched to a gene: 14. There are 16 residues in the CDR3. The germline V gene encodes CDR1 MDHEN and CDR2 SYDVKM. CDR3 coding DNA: TGTGCCAGCCCTCCCTGGCTAGCGGGAGGTCCGGATGAGCAGTTCTTC. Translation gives CASPPWLAGGPDEQFF. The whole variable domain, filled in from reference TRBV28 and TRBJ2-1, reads DVKVTQSSRYLVKRTGEKVFLECVQDMDHENMFWYRQDPGLGLRLIYFSYDVKMKEKGDIPEGYSVSREKKERFSLILESASTNQTSMYLCASPPWLAGGPDEQFFGPGTRLTVL.

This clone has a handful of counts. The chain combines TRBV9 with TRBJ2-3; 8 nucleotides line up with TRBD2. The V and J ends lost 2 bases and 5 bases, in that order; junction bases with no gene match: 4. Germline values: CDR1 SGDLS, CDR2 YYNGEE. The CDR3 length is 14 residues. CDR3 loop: CASSVREGQDTQYF. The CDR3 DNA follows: TGTGCCAGCAGCGTCCGGGAGGGCCAAGATACGCAGTATTTT.

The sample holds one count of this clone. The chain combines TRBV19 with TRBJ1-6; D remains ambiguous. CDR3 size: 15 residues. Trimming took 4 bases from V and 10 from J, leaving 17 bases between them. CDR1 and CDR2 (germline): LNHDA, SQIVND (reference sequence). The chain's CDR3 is CASSKTPRTNSPLHF. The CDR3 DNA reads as TGTGCCAGTAGTAAGACGCCTCGAACGAACTCACCCCTCCACTTT.

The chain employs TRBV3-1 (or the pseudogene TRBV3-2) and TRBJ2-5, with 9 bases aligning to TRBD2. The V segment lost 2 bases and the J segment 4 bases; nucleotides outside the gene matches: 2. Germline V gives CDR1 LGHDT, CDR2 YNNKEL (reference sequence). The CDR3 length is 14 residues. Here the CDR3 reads CASSQYSGGETQYF. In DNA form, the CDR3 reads TGTGCCAGCAGCCAATATAGCGGGGGAGAGACCCAGTACTTC.